This entry is about one T cell receptor (beta chain). The antigen remains undetermined. Data came from immunoSEQ multiplex PCR; TCRdb stores just in-frame clones and leaves some out. Of tens of thousands of clones listed, over 80% were seen once; the top ten hold more than 12%. These data come from a study of OX40 agonist ivuxolimab in advanced cancers. Study-wide context: Checkpoint inhibitors had been given previously to over 30% of patients.

Study-wide findings and caveats: Compared with CD4+, CD8+ T cells on average had more expanded clones.

This TCR came from an adult with an advanced solid tumor such as melanoma, head and neck, liver or kidney cancer. The sequencing used CD4+ or CD8+ T cells sorted from blood, collected in a trial of the OX40 agonist ivuxolimab.

DNA for the CDR3: TGTGCCAGCAGTGAAGGAGGAGGATTATACAATGAGCAGTTCTTC. Protein product: CASSEGGGLYNEQFF. V gene TRBV2 combines with J gene TRBJ2-1; a weak D match, TRBD2 (5 bases). The ends were cut back, 1 base at V and 4 bases at J, with 11 bases in the middle. Germline V gives CDR1 SNHLY, CDR2 FYNNEI. There are 15 residues in the CDR3. The whole variable domain, remainder taken from reference TRBV2 and TRBJ2-1, is EPEVTQTPSHQVTQMGQEVILRCVPISNHLYFYWYRQILGQKVEFLVSFYNNEISEKSEIFDDQFSVERPDGSNFTLKIRSTKLEDSAMYFCASSEGGGLYNEQFFGPGTRLTVL.